This T cell receptor (beta chain) derives from a study of OX40 agonist ivuxolimab in advanced cancers. Whole-study context: Partial responses occurred in Three dose-escalation patients, one with hepatocellular carcinoma and two with cutaneous melanoma.

Profiling relied on immunoSEQ multiplex PCR, and the TCRdb table lists in-frame clones only, not all of them. This sample yields about 53,000 clones, of which about four fifths are seen a single time; roughly 1.2% belongs to the top ten. From germline, CDR1 is MNHEY and CDR2 SVGAGI. This CDR3 comprises 14 residues. Trimming took off 2 bases at V and 1 base at J, with 9 bases between the two ends. V and J are TRBV6-5 and TRBJ2-7; the D gene is possibly TRBD2 (6 bases). The sequences come from CD4+ or CD8+ T cells sorted from blood, collected in a trial of the OX40 agonist ivuxolimab. The TCR was taken from an adult with an advanced solid tumor such as melanoma, head and neck, liver or kidney cancer. CDR3 bases: TGTGCCAGCAGTTACGAGGAGGGGTCCTACGAGCAGTACTTC. Translating it yields CASSYEEGSYEQYF.